This entry is about one T cell receptor (beta chain). It lacks a known antigen. Per-base qualities were not stored, and no clone one base away is much larger. This sample was taken from a study of cytomegalovirus exposure and HLA in healthy donors (dated by TCRdb to about 2017). At the level of the whole study: An earlier analysis of a few hundred of the donors reported over 250 Gb of sequence data and 95 million to 140 million unique TCR beta sequences obtained from about 170 million T cells. To study patterns of TCR occurrence, a later analysis re-analyzed previously published TCR beta repertoires from hundreds of donors and added high-resolution HLA genotyping. To decide whether each TCR beta V gene segment behaved as functional or pseudogenic, an earlier analysis of some 600 of the donors relied on high-throughput TCR beta sequencing. The later analysis used no new phenotypic data to find candidate immune exposures, relying instead on TCR beta sequences and their occurrence across donors. The study aimed to test whether cataloging public T cell receptors could reveal signatures of past pathogen exposure. Four or five DR-DQ haplotypes were handled as single units for association and clustering because linkage in the cohort was strong. Donor age, sex, ethnicity and CMV serostatus were compiled together with the repertoire data. To predict cytomegalovirus infection status, the study brought together high-throughput TCR immunosequencing, statistical association of individual TCRs with disease status, and machine learning. Typing coverage varied by locus: roughly 620-640 donors for A, B, C, DRB1 and DQB1; roughly 500 for DQA1; more than 600 for DPA1; 450 to 480 for DPB1. Every discovery cohort repertoire had been produced on one sequencing platform. Besides the first cohort of roughly 700 subjects, a separate validation cohort made up of over a hundred different subjects was used. Across 300 to 500 genotyped donors of the cohort, an average of 235,054 unique TCR beta nucleotide sequences per donor were sequenced, and roughly 20% of those sequences were non-productive. Genome-wide SNP genotypes for about 65% of the 666 donors were used in a later genetic analysis, which treated that subset as a discovery cohort. An early release that covered fewer than 800 HLA-typed donors contained around 330 gigabases of sequencing data and tens of millions of unique TCR sequences. Using immunosequencing, the study profiled T cell repertoires from 666 subjects and related those repertoires to cytomegalovirus serostatus. Class I and class II HLA loci were covered by the typing at four-digit resolution. The genetic ancestry cluster associated with self-reported Caucasian donors included 81% of the roughly 380 genotyped donors. The paper's findings and limits, for the study overall: Roughly uniform sequencing depth across donors was assumed in presence/absence analyses, although this assumption may not hold. In the study, about 150 TCR beta chains were listed as associated with cytomegalovirus. Because the 87-base-pair reads could not distinguish some IMGT-functional V segments, including TRBV6-2 and TRBV6-3, those segments were excluded. Compared with the roughly 720-donor mean, donors in an Asian-associated ancestry cluster had fewer N-insertions in productive TCRs, according to a later genetic analysis. Three of the identified cytomegalovirus-associated TCR beta chains were confirmed in vitro to be specific for cytomegalovirus antigens. In a later analysis, HLA-associated TCR beta chains were found to be more clonally expanded and to have lower generation probabilities than equally common non-associated chains. It was suggested by the authors that the approach could potentially be generalized to other disease states and immunological phenotypes. Across donors, most TCR sequences were observed very rarely, whereas some public TCRs were present in many individuals. A later analysis associated about 17,000 TCR beta sequences with specific HLA alleles at a false discovery rate of 0.05. Linkage disequilibrium might explain the correlated functional status among segregating V segments, but an unknown experimental factor could not be excluded. In both the original and validation cohorts, the classifier was reported to diagnose cytomegalovirus status with high specificity and sensitivity. An earlier analysis of around 600 of the donors showed that most TCR beta V segments appeared in productive rearrangements either about 87% or about 30% of the time, which broadly matched IMGT annotations. When HLA alleles, especially DR and DQ, strongly co-occurred, attributing TCR associations to individual alleles was difficult. A group of highly shared sequence variants was considered likely to be a technical artifact of the sequencing pipeline. In a later analysis, TCR association rates were found to vary across HLA loci, with the most associated TCRs seen for DRB1 alleles and the fewest for HLA-C alleles. The earlier analysis of 587 of the donors excluded roughly 16 rarely observed V segments, including chromosome 9 orphons, because counts were too low. Only TCR beta chains were sequenced in this cohort, and the absence of alpha or paired-chain data limited detectable features. A later genetic analysis associated a missense DCLRE1C variant with V-gene and J-gene trimming of TCR beta chains, and an independent cohort replicated the association. The only immune exposure information available for the cohort was CMV serostatus. Because HLA typing was missing for some donors at each locus, association tests included only the typed subset. A further reported finding was that TCR beta sequences accurately predicted the HLA-A and HLA-B alleles for most subjects in the first cohort. In a later analysis, most CMV-associated TCR beta chains were found to appear HLA-restricted, with HLA associations seemingly driven largely by CMV exposure. A later analysis reported that several top co-occurrence clusters appeared linked to parvovirus B19, influenza, CMV and Epstein-Barr virus.

In total, about 650 healthy bone marrow donors made up the cohort. At the time of sampling, all cohort members were nominally healthy, though unrecorded immune exposures were likely present. The donor was CMV seronegative and was included in the group of several hundred seronegative cohort members. A peripheral blood sample was provided by each donor, and peripheral blood mononuclear cells were used for TCR beta sequencing. The Qiagen DNeasy Blood Extraction Kit was used to extract genomic DNA from the blood cell samples. Spanning cysteine to phenylalanine, the CDR3 consists of 13 amino acids. Only the CDR3 DNA stays, 39 bases, in frame from base 1. Per the germline V gene, SGHRS is the CDR1 and YFSETQ is the CDR2. At the junction V is shortened by 3 bases and J by 6 bases; bases outside the gene matches: 5. Library method: the immunoSEQ multiplex PCR assay. The multiplex PCR relied on a mix of 60 forward primers for TCR Vbeta segments and 13 reverse primers for TCR Jbeta segments. Amplification of the CDR3 region of rearranged TCR beta genes was performed with a multiplex PCR assay on genomic DNA. Amplified TCR beta libraries were sequenced as 87-base-pair reads on the Illumina HiSeq System. From the authors' description of their analysis: A later analysis counted 65 million to 90 million unique TCR beta chains across the 550 to 700 repertoires, and some 11 million of these chains were shared by at least two donors. To remove PCR and sequencing errors, raw reads were error-corrected and collapsed into unique sequences using a nearest-neighbor algorithm that merged closely related sequences. V, D and J gene segments were assigned by aligning CDR3 sequences to IMGT reference sequences. Each retained sequence needed at least a six-nucleotide match to both a V gene segment and a J gene segment. A rearrangement counted as productive if the CDR3 had no stop codons and remained in frame with V and J, and every other rearrangement counted as non-productive. Following IMGT convention, CDR3 was defined as the stretch from the second conserved V-encoded cysteine to the conserved J-encoded phenylalanine. The earlier analysis of 500 to 650 of the donors excluded any sequence lacking an unambiguous match to a single V gene segment. An earlier analysis of a few hundred of the donors classified V segments as functional when productive rearrangements were above 56.7% and as segregating when the standard deviation between donors was above 5%. A statistical classification framework was developed to diagnose cytomegalovirus status using the catalog of TCR beta chain sequences. In a later analysis, TCR nucleotide sequences were compared against IMGT/GENE-DB human TR gene sequences so that V and J genes could be assigned. In a later analysis, CDR3 sequences and most-parsimonious VDJ recombination scenarios were assigned using the TCRdist pipeline. In a later analysis, each TCR beta chain was defined by its CDR3 amino acid sequence together with its V-gene family, and reads lacking a unique V-gene family were excluded. To address suspected cross-contamination and a sequencing artifact, a later analysis removed roughly 580 highly shared, low-generation-probability nucleotide sequences. For each public chain, a later analysis derived a clonal expansion index from normalized ranks of inferred template counts within each repertoire. In a later analysis, generation probabilities were computed using a VDJ recombination model fitted to out-of-frame rearrangements, and the results were checked against IGoR. A later analysis scored TCR-TCR, TCR-HLA and TCR-CMV co-occurrence with hypergeometric tests, applying a repertoire-size bias correction to TCR pairs. A later analysis estimated false discovery rates by permuting HLA or CMV assignments 20 times. In a later analysis, co-occurring TCRs were grouped using DBSCAN, with TCRdist sequence similarity added in when clustering inside HLA-allele-positive subsets. Repertoires with fewer than 30,000 or more than 120,000 public chains were left out of co-occurrence clustering, as were about 5 repertoires with anomalous nucleotide sharing. TCRdb stores this immuneACCESS table with in-frame sequences only. Part of the clones is absent; in the studies checked, under half of the shortfall reflects unresolved V genes, and no reason is known for the rest. V and J calls plus clone size are reproduced from that table; the DNA served to infer D and trimming. This sample comprises roughly 160,000 clones, 65% to 75% of them detected only once. About 1.4% of the sample rests with the top ten.

This TCR came from a girl aged 10 to 17 in good health and CMV-seronegative. The specimen was PBMCs. The chain is assembled from TRBV5-1 and TRBJ2-5; the central 7 bases match TRBD1. The nucleotide sequence reads as follows: TGCGCCAGCAGCTACGACAGGGACCAGACCCAGTACTTC. Translated, this gives CASSYDRDQTQYF.